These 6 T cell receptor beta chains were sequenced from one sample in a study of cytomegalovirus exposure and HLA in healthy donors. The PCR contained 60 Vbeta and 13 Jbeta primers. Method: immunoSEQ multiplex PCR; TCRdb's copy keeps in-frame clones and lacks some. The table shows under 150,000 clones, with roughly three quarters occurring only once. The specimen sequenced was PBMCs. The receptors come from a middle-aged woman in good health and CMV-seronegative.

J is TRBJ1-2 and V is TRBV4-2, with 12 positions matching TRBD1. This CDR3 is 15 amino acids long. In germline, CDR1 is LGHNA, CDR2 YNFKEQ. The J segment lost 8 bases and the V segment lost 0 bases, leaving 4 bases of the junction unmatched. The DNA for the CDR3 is TGTGCCAGCAGCCAAGATGGGGGACAGGGGGCCGGCTACACCTTC. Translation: CASSQDGGQGAGYTF.

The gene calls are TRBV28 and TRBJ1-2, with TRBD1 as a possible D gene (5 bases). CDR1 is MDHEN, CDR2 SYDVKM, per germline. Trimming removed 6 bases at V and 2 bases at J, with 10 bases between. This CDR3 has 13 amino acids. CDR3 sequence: CASRTDRNYGYTF. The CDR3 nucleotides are TGTGCCAGCAGGACCGACAGAAACTATGGCTACACCTTC.

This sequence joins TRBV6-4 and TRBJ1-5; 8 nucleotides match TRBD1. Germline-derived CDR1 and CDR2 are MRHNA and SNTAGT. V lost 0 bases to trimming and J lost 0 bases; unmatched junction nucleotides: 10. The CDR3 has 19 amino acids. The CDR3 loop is CASSDSTGQAEYSNQPQHF. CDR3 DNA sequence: TGTGCCAGCAGTGACTCGACGGGACAGGCAGAATATAGCAATCAGCCCCAGCATTTT.

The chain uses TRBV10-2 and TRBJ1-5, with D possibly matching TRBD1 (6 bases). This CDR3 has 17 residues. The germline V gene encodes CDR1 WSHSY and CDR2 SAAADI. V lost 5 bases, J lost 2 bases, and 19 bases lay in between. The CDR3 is CASSLSGGAWGNQPQHF. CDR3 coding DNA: TGCGCCAGCAGTCTGTCGGGGGGGGCTTGGGGCAATCAGCCCCAGCATTTT.

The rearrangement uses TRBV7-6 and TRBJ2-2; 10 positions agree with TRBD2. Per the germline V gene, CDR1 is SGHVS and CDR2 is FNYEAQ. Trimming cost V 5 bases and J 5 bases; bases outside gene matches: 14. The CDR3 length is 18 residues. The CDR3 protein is CASSLTPIAGGMTGELFF. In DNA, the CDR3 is TGTGCCAGCAGCCTAACGCCAATAGCGGGGGGCATGACCGGGGAGCTGTTTTTT.

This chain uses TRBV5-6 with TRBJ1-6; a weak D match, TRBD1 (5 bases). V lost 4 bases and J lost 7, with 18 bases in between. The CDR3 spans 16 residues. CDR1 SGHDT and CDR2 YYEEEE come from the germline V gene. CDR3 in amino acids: CASSTYRTSTNSPLHF. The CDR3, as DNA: TGTGCCAGCAGCACCTACAGGACCTCCACGAATTCACCCCTCCACTTT.